The rows below give T cell receptor beta chains drawn from one sample of a study of cytomegalovirus exposure and HLA in healthy donors. TCRdb's table, derived via immunoSEQ multiplex PCR, lists solely in-frame clones and lacks some. This table lists approximately 110,000 clones. Source material: PBMCs. Every receptor here comes from a man aged 40-49 years in good health and CMV-seronegative. The CDR3 runs from the conserved cysteine through the conserved F or W. D genes are given only for firm matches.

j_call v_call d_call cdr3_nt cdr3_aa
TRBJ2-7 TRBV2 TRBD1 TGTGCCAGCAGGTACAGGGGTGGTAGCTCCTACGAGCAGTACTTC CASRYRGGSSYEQYF
TRBJ1-2 TRBV6-6 TRBD1 TGTGCCAGCAGCCCCCGGACAGGACGGGATGGCTACACCTTC CASSPRTGRDGYTF
TRBJ2-1 TRBV11-3 . TGTGCCAGCAGCTTGGCCGGGACACGTTACAATGAGCAGTTCTTC CASSLAGTRYNEQFF
TRBJ2-7 TRBV6-5 . TGTGCCAGCAGTTCAGACCTGGGCGAGCAGTACTTC CASSSDLGEQYF
TRBJ1-4 TRBV5-1 . TGCGCCAGCAGCACGGGGGGCACTAATGAAAAACTGTTTTTT CASSTGGTNEKLFF
TRBJ2-7 TRBV10-2 TRBD1 TGCGCCAGCAGTGAGTCGCCGTGGGACAGGGCGTCTAGGATCACCTACGAGCAGTACTTC CASSESPWDRASRITYEQYF
TRBJ2-1 TRBV30 . TGTGCCTGGAGTGTCCCCGGGGGAAATGAGCAGTTCTTC CAWSVPGGNEQFF
TRBJ1-1 TRBV11-1 TRBD1 TGTGCCAGCAGCAGGACAGGGGGACCTTTGCCTGCTAACACTGAAGCTTTCTTT CASSRTGGPLPANTEAFF
TRBJ1-2 TRBV29-1 . TGCAGCGTTGATTCTATCCCCAGCCGGGATGGCTACACCTTC CSVDSIPSRDGYTF
TRBJ2-7 TRBV9 TRBD2 TGTGCCAGCAGTATTGACGCTAGCGGAGTCTACGAGCAGTACTTC CASSIDASGVYEQYF
TRBJ2-7 TRBV28 TRBD2 TGTGCCAGCAGTGCCTGGGGAAGCAGCGGGAAGACGGGGGAGCAGTACTTC CASSAWGSSGKTGEQYF
TRBJ2-3 TRBV4-3 . TGCGCCAGCAGCCAAGGTGATGGAGCCATTACGCAGTATTTT CASSQGDGAITQYF
TRBJ1-6 TRBV5-5 TRBD1 TGTGCCAGCAGCCGTACGGACAGGGGGACCTATAATTCACCCCTCCACTTT CASSRTDRGTYNSPLHF
TRBJ1-5 TRBV7-8 . TGTGCCAGCAGCTTAGGTTTTAGTTTAGGGGCACAGCCCCAGCATTTT CASSLGFSLGAQPQHF
TRBJ2-6 TRBV27 . TGTGCCAGCAGTTACGGTACAGGGACTGGGGCCAACGTCCTGACTTTC CASSYGTGTGANVLTF
TRBJ2-5 TRBV5-1 TRBD1 TGCGCCAGCAGCTTGAACAGGGGCCAAGAGACCCAGTACTTC CASSLNRGQETQYF
TRBJ2-7 TRBV4-2 TRBD2 TGTGCCAGCAGGCCAGCGGCGGGAGGTTACGAGCAGTACTTC CASRPAAGGYEQYF
TRBJ2-2 TRBV4-2 TRBD2 TGTGCCAGCAGCCAAGAGACTAGCAGAAACACCGGGGAGCTGTTTTTT CASSQETSRNTGELFF
TRBJ1-1 TRBV30 . TGTGCCTGGACCAGGGACTGGAACACTGAAGCTTTCTTT CAWTRDWNTEAFF
TRBJ2-1 TRBV7-2 TRBD2 TGTGCCAGCAGCCCGGACGGGACTAGCAGGTACAATGAGCAGTTCTTC CASSPDGTSRYNEQFF
TRBJ2-3 TRBV9 TRBD2 TGTGCCAGCAGCGGAGCCCTTAGGACTAGCGGGGGACCAGATACGCAGTATTTT CASSGALRTSGGPDTQYF
TRBJ2-5 TRBV4-3 . TGCGCCAGCAGCCAAGGGAATTGGGGCGGGAAAGAGACCCAGTACTTC CASSQGNWGGKETQYF
TRBJ2-3 TRBV5-6 . TGTGCCAGCAGCTTGGGGCAGACTAGCACAGATACGCAGTATTTT CASSLGQTSTDTQYF
TRBJ2-1 TRBV5-4 TRBD2 TGTGCCAGCAGCGCACCCGGGACTAGCGGACTCAATGAGCAGTTCTTC CASSAPGTSGLNEQFF
TRBJ2-7 TRBV6-1 . TGTGCCAGCAGTGAAGGGTGGGGGGTGCTTAGCTCCTACGAGCAGTACTTC CASSEGWGVLSSYEQYF
TRBJ2-7 TRBV13 . TGTGCCAGCAGCTTACTAGTCGGCAGGGTAGAATCCTACGAGCAGTACTTC CASSLLVGRVESYEQYF
TRBJ2-5 TRBV19 . TGTGCCAGTAGCGCTAGGGCGACAGCCTCCCGAGAGACCCAGTACTTC CASSARATASRETQYF
TRBJ2-1 TRBV9 . TGTGCCAGCAGCTCCAGGGGTGGGGGCTACAATGAGCAGTTCTTC CASSSRGGGYNEQFF
TRBJ2-2 TRBV4-1 TRBD2 TGCGCCAGCAGCCTCATTAGCGGGAGTGGGGAGCTGTTTTTT CASSLISGSGELFF
TRBJ1-3 TRBV2 . TGTGCCAGCAGCACAGAGACGACGGGAAACACCATATATTTT CASSTETTGNTIYF
TRBJ2-7 TRBV4-2 TRBD2 TGTGCCAGCAGCCACAATAGCGGGCAAGACTCCTACGAGCAGTACTTC CASSHNSGQDSYEQYF
TRBJ2-7 TRBV11-3 TRBD1 TGTGCCAGCAGCGACCGGGACAGCCGCTACGAGCAGTACTTC CASSDRDSRYEQYF
TRBJ2-7 TRBV29-1 . TGCAGCGTTGAATTGAGGAGCTCCTACGAGCAGTACTTC CSVELRSSYEQYF
TRBJ2-3 TRBV5-1 . TGCGCCAGCAGCTTGGTCGGGGGAGATACGCAGTATTTT CASSLVGGDTQYF
TRBJ1-2 TRBV30 . TGTGCCTGCCGCGGGGCATCCCCCTATGGCTACACCTTC CACRGASPYGYTF
TRBJ2-1 TRBV11-3 . TGTGCCAGCAGGACTAGGGGTCCCTACAATGAGCAGTTCTTC CASRTRGPYNEQFF
TRBJ1-1 TRBV20-1 . TGCAGTGCTGTTAAGAACACTGAAGCTTTCTTT CSAVKNTEAFF
TRBJ2-1 TRBV4-1 . TGCGCCAGCAGCCCCCTGACAAGCTCCTACAATGAGCAGTTCTTC CASSPLTSSYNEQFF
TRBJ2-1 TRBV5-1 TRBD2 TGCGCCAGCAGCTTGAGCGGGATTGAATACAATGAGCAGTTCTTC CASSLSGIEYNEQFF
TRBJ1-2 TRBV6-1 TRBD1 TGTGCCAGCAGTGAAGCAATGGGAGGCAGACAGGGGCCGTCTAACTATGGCTACACCTTC CASSEAMGGRQGPSNYGYTF